This paragraph reports one T cell receptor beta chain. Its antigen is undetermined. Primers for the PCR totalled 60 Vbeta and 13 Jbeta. Only in-frame clones appear in the TCRdb table, and some are missing; sequencing was by immunoSEQ multiplex PCR. The sample lists roughly 130,000 clones; more than 60% were seen once. This entry is derived from a study of cytomegalovirus exposure and HLA in healthy donors. Study-wide background: About 79 million unique TCRs from HLA-typed donors were held in an early data release. General observations from the study: TCR beta chain V- and J-gene trimming was linked, in a later analysis, to a missense variant in DCLRE1C. Across HLA loci, a later analysis found differing TCR association rates, with DRB1 most and HLA-C fewest. 87-base-pair reads could not separate some V segments, including TRBV6-2 and TRBV6-3.

The CDR3 consists of 15 residues. Germline CDR1 and CDR2: SGHNT and YYREEE (reference sequence). Losses at the gene ends were 4 bases for V and 6 bases for J; bases not matched to a gene: 8. The V gene is TRBV5-4, the J gene TRBJ2-2, with TRBD1 identical over 8 bases. The TCR originated in a man aged 18 to 35 in good health and CMV-seronegative. Input material: PBMCs. The CDR3 nucleotides are TGTGCCAGCAGCACCCCAGGGGGCGGGCCCGGGGAGCTGTTTTTT. This gives the protein CASSTPGGGPGELFF.